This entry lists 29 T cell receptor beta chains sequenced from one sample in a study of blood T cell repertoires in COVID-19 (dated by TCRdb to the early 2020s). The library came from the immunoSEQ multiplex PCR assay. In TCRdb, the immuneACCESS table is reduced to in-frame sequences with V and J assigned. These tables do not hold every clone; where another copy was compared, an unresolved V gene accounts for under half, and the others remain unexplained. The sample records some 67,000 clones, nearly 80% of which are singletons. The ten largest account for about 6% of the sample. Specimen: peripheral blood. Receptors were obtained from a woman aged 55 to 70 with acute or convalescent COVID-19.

CDR3 nucleotides: TGTGCCAGCAGCCTACGACAGGGCCTCTATGGCTACACCTTC. It yields the protein CASSLRQGLYGYTF. The chain links TRBV14 to TRBJ1-2; 7 bases agree with TRBD1. This CDR3 has 14 amino acids. J was trimmed by 4 bases and V by 4 bases; bases with no gene match: 6. In germline, CDR1 is SGHDN, CDR2 FVKESK. The full variable domain, with the rest looked up from reference TRBV14 and TRBJ1-2, is EAGVTQFPSHSVIEKGQTVTLRCDPISGHDNLYWYRRVMGKEIKFLLHFVKESKQDESGMPNNRFLAERTGGTYSTLKVQPAELEDSGVYFCASSLRQGLYGYTFGSGTRLTVV.

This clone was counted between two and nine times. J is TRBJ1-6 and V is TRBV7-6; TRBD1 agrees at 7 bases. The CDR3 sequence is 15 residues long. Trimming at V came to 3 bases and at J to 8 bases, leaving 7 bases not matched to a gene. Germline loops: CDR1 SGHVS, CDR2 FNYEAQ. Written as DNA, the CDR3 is TGTGCCAGCAGCTTGAGGGGGACAGTTGATTCACCCCTCCACTTT. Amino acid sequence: CASSLRGTVDSPLHF.

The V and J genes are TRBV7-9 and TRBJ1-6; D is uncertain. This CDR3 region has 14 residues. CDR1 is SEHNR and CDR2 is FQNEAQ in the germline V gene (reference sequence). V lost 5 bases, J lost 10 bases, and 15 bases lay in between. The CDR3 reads CASSLDGGASPLHF. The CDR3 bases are TGTGCCAGCAGCCTCGACGGCGGCGCCTCACCCCTCCACTTT.

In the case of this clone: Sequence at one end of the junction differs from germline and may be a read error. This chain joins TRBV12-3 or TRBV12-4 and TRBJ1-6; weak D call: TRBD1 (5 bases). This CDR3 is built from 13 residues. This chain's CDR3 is CASSQGRNSPLHF. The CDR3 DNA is TGTGCCAGCAGCCAGGGCCGTAATTCGCCCCTCCACTTT.

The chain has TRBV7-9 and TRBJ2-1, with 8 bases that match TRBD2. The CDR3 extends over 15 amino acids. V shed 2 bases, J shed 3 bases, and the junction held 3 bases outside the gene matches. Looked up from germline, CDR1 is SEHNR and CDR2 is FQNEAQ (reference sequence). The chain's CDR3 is CASSLSGTSYNEQFF. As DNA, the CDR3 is TGTGCCAGCAGCTTATCTGGGACTAGCTACAATGAGCAGTTCTTC.

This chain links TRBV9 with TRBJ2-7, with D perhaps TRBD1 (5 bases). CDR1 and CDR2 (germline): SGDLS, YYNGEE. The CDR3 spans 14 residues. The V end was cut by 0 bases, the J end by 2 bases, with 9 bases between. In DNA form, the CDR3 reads TGTGCCAGCAGCGTAGAGGCAGGGCCCTACGAGCAGTACTTC. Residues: CASSVEAGPYEQYF.

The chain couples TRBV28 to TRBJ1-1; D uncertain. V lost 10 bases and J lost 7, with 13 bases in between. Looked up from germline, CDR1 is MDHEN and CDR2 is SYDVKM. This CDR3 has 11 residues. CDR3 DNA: TGTGCCACAAGGTTCACAGTTGAAGCTTTCTTT. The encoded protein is CATRFTVEAFF.

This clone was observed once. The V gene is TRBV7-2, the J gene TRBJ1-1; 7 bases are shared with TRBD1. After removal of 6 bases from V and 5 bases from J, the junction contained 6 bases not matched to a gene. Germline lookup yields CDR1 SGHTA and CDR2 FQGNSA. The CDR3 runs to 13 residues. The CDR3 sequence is CASSFGQATEAFF. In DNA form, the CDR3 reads TGTGCCAGCAGTTTCGGACAGGCTACTGAAGCTTTCTTT.

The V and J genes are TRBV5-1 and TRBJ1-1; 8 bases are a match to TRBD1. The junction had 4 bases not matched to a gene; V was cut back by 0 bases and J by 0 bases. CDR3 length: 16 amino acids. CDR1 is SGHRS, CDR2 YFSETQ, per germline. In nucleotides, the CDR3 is TGCGCCAGCAGCTTGGTGACAGGGGCTATGAACACTGAAGCTTTCTTT. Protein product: CASSLVTGAMNTEAFF.

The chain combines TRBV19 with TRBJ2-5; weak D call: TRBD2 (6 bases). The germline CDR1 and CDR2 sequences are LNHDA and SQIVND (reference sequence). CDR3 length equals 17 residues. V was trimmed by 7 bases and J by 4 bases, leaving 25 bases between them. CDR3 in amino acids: CASTRGSRGVSGETQYF. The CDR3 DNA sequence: TGTGCCAGTACACGGGGGAGCCGGGGAGTTTCGGGAGAGACCCAGTACTTC.

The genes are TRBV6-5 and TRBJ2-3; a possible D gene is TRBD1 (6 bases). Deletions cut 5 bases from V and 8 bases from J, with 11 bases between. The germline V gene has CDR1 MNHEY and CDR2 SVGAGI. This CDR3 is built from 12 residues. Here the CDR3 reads CASSTQQGTQYF. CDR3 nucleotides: TGTGCCAGCAGTACACAACAGGGTACGCAGTATTTT.

The CDR3 coding sequence is TGTGCCAGCAGTGAAGCGGTTCAGGTTAGCACAGATACGCAGTATTTT. The encoded protein is CASSEAVQVSTDTQYF. The V and J genes are TRBV2 and TRBJ2-3; D is unresolved. The ends were cut back, 0 bases at V and 0 bases at J, with 10 bases in the middle. Germline CDR1 and CDR2: SNHLY and FYNNEI. The CDR3 has 16 residues.

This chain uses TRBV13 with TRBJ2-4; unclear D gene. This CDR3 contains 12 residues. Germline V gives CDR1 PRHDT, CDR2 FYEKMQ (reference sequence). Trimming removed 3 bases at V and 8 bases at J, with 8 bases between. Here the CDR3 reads CASSFLRDIQYF. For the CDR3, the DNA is TGTGCCAGCAGCTTCCTACGGGACATTCAGTACTTC.

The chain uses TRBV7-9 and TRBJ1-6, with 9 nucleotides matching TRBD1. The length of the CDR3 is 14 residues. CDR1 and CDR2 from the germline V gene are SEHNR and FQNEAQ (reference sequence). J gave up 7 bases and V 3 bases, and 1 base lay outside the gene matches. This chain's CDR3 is CASSFGQGNSPLHF. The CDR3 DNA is TGTGCCAGCAGCTTCGGACAGGGGAATTCACCCCTCCACTTT.

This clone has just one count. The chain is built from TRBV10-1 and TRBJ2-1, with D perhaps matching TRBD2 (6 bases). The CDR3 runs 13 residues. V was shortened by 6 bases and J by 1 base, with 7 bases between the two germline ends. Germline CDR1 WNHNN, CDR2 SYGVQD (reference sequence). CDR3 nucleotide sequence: TGCGCCAGCAGCGGAGGGTCCTACAATGAGCAGTTCTTC. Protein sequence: CASSGGSYNEQFF.

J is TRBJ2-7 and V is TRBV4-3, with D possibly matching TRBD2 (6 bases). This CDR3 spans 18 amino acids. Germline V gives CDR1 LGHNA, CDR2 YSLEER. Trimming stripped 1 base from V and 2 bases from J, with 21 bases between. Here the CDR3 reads CASSQGDATSYEAYEQYF. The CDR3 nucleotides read TGCGCCAGCAGCCAAGGAGACGCAACTAGCTATGAAGCCTACGAGCAGTACTTC.

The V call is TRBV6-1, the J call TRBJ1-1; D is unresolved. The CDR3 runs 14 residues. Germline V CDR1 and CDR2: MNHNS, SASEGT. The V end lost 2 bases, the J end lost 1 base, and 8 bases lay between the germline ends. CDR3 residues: CASSEWSQNTEAFF. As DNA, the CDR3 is TGTGCCAGCAGTGAATGGAGTCAGAACACTGAAGCTTTCTTT.

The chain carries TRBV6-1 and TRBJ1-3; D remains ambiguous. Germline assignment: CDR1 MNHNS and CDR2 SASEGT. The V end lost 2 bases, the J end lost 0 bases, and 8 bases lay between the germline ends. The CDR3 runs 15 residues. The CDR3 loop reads CASSESPNSGNTIYF. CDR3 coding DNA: TGTGCCAGCAGTGAAAGCCCCAACTCTGGAAACACCATATATTTT.

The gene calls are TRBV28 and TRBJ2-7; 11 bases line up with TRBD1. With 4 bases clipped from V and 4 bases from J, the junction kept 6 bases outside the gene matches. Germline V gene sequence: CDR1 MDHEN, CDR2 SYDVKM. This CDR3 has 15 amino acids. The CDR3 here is CASSSAGQGAYEQYF. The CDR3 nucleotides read TGTGCCAGCAGTTCGGCTGGACAGGGGGCATACGAGCAGTACTTC.

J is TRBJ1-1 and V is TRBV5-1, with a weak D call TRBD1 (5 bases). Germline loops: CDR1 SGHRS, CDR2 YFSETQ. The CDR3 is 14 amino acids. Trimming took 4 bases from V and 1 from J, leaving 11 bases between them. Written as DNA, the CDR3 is TGCGCCAGCAGCCTCGGACATCCGAACACTGAAGCTTTCTTT. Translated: CASSLGHPNTEAFF.

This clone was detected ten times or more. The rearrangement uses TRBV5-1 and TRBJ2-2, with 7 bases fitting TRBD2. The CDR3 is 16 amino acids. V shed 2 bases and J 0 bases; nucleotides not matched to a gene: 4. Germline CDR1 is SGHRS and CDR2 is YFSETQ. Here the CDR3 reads CASSLASGTNTGELFF. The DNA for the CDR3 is TGCGCCAGCAGCTTAGCTAGCGGTACGAACACCGGGGAGCTGTTTTTT. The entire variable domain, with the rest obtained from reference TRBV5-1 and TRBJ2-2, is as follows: KAGVTQTPRYLIKTRGQQVTLSCSPISGHRSVSWYQQTPGQGLQFLFEYFSETQRNKGNFPGRFSGRQFSNSRSEMNVSTLELGDSALYLCASSLASGTNTGELFFGEGSRLTVL.

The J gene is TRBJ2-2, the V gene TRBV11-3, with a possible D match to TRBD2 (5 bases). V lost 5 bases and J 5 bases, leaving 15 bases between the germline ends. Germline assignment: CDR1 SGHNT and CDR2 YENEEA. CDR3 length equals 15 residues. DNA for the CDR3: TGTGCCAGCAGCCCGGACTCCTCGATGACCGGGGAGCTGTTTTTT. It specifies CASSPDSSMTGELFF.

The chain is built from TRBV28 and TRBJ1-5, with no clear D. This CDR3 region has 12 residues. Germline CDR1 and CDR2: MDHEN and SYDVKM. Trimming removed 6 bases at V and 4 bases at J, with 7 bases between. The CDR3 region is CASSPQNQPQHF. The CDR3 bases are TGTGCCAGCAGCCCACAGAATCAGCCCCAGCATTTT.

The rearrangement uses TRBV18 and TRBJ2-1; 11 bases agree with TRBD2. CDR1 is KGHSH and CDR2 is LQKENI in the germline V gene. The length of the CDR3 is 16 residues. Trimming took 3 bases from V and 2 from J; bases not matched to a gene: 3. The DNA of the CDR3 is TGTGCCAGCTCACCGGGTAGCGGGGGGGCCTACAATGAGCAGTTCTTC. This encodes CASSPGSGGAYNEQFF. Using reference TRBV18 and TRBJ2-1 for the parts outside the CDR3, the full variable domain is NAGVMQNPRHLVRRRGQEARLRCSPMKGHSHVYWYRQLPEEGLKFMVYLQKENIIDESGMPKERFSAEFPKEGPSILRIQQVVRGDSAAYFCASSPGSGGAYNEQFFGPGTRLTVL.

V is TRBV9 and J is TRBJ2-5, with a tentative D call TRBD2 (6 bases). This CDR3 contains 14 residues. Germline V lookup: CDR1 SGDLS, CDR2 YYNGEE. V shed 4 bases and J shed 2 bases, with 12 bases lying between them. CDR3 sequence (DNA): TGTGCCAGCAGCCCTCGGGACTTTCAAGAGACCCAGTACTTC. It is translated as CASSPRDFQETQYF. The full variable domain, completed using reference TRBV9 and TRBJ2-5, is DSGVTQTPKHLITATGQRVTLRCSPRSGDLSVYWYQQSLDQGLQFLIQYYNGEERAKGNILERFSAQQFPDLHSELNLSSLELGDSALYFCASSPRDFQETQYFGPGTRLLVL.

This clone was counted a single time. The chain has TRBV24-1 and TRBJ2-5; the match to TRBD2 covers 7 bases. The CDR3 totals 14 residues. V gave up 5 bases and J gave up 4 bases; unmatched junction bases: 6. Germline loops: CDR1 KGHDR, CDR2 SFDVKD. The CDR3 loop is CATSGGGVGETQYF. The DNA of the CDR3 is TGTGCCACCAGTGGGGGGGGAGTGGGAGAGACCCAGTACTTC.

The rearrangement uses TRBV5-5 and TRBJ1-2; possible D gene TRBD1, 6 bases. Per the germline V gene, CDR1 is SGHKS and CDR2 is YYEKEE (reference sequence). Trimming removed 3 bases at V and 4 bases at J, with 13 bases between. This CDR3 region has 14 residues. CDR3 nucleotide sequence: TGTGCCAGCAGCTGGACCCAGGACAGCTATGGCTACACCTTC. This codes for CASSWTQDSYGYTF. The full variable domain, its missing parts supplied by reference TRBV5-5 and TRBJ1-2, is DAGVTQSPTHLIKTRGQQVTLRCSPISGHKSVSWYQQVLGQGPQFIFQYYEKEERGRGNFPDRFSARQFPNYSSELNVNALLLGDSALYLCASSWTQDSYGYTFGSGTRLTVV.

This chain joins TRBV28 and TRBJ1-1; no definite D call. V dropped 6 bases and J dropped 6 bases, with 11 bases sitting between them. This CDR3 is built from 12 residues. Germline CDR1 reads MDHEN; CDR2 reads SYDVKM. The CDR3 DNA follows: TGTGCCAGCAGCCTCCCCGGGGCTGAAGCTTTCTTT. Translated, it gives CASSLPGAEAFF.

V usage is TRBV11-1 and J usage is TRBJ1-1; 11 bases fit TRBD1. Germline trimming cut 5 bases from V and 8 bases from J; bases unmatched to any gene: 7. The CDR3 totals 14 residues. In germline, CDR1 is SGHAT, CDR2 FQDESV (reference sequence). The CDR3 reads CASSIGQGAWEAFF. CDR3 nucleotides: TGTGCCAGCAGCATCGGACAGGGGGCGTGGGAAGCTTTCTTT. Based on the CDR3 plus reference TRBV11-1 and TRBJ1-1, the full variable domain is EAEVAQSPRYKITEKSQAVAFWCDPISGHATLYWYRQILGQGPELLVQFQDESVVDDSQLPKDRFSAERLKGVDSTLKIQPAELGDSAMYLCASSIGQGAWEAFFGQGTRLTVV.